This T cell receptor beta chain was found in a study of Tregs in tolerant kidney transplant recipients. Study observations and caveats: This study did not directly address biological reproducibility. Changing PCR primers prevented nucleotide comparison between some patients' samples. Tolerant patients' donor-specific Tregs expanded beyond overall Tregs, suggesting antigen-driven growth.

As for this clone: No antigen is known for it. The read terminates 3 residues ahead of where the CDR3 ends, so the germline J gene completes it.

Related graft donors supplied nonmyeloablative bone marrow transplants, and mixed chimerism was transient. CD4+CD25+CD127- Tregs, CD4+CD25- non-Tregs, CD4 and CD8 cells were sorted. Sequencing used immunoSEQ multiplex PCR; TCRdb keeps in-frame clones, though not all of them. The table lists about 6,300 clones, with 6% to 6.5% in the top ten. The CDR3 runs to 16 residues. Germline CDR1 is SGHRS and CDR2 is YFSETQ. V was shortened by 0 bases and J by 0 bases, with 10 bases between the two germline ends. The rearrangement joins TRBV5-1 to TRBJ2-1, with D possibly TRBD2 on 5 matching bases. The clonotype originates from a human patient who received a combined kidney and bone marrow transplant. Some T cells may be supplied by the graft donor. Here the sequenced sample was CD4+ T cells from blood (PBMCs), taken 6 months after the transplant. The CDR3 here is CASSLGGRVSYNEQFF. The covered CDR3 bases are TGCGCCAGCAGCTTGGGTGGGCGGGTCTCCTACAATGAG.